The 11 T cell receptor beta chains in this list originate from one sample, sequenced in a study of T-cell reconstitution after alpha-beta-depleted transplantation in children. Preparing the TCRbeta library involved the use of unique molecular identifiers. MiXCR, run by TCRdb on the PCR reads, gives a single entry per CDR3 protein. The table records approximately 93,000 distinct CDR3 sequences, 7.5% to 9.5% of them present only once. The sample here was PBMCs from the stem cell graft donor, taken from the stem cell graft. All receptors derive from a human donor who donated a stem cell graft to a child with congenital amegakaryocytic thrombocytopenia.

There are many counts of this clonotype. This sequence joins TRBV7-2 and TRBJ2-5; TRBD2 matches at 9 bases. CDR1 is SGHTA, CDR2 FQGNSA, per germline. Trimming at V came to 5 bases and at J to 5 bases, leaving 6 bases not matched to a gene. The CDR3 consists of 14 residues. CDR3 coding DNA: TGTGCCAGCAGCCGAGGGACTAGCCCCGAGACCCAGTACTTC. The encoded protein is CASSRGTSPETQYF.

Many counts were recorded for this clonotype. This sequence joins TRBV10-3 and TRBJ1-1; maybe TRBD1 (5 bases). V gave up 2 bases and J gave up 6 bases, with 13 bases separating them. Germline assignment: CDR1 ENHRY and CDR2 SYGVKD. The CDR3 runs to 14 residues. This chain's CDR3 is CAISEGQGKAEAFF. The DNA for the CDR3 is TGTGCCATCAGTGAGGGTCAGGGCAAGGCTGAAGCTTTCTTT.

This clonotype appeared many times. The rearrangement links TRBV9 to TRBJ2-1; 11 bases align to TRBD1. CDR3 length: 15 residues. V was clipped by 2 bases and J by 4 bases; unmatched bases: 2. Germline CDR1 SGDLS, CDR2 YYNGEE. CDR3 bases: TGTGCCAGCAGCGTCCGGGACAGGGGGTACAATGAGCAGTTCTTC. Translation gives CASSVRDRGYNEQFF.

Many counts were recorded for this clonotype. This rearrangement joins TRBV9 to TRBJ2-6, with unresolved D. The CDR3 loop spans 15 amino acids. V lost 4 bases and J lost 0, with 8 bases in between. Germline values: CDR1 SGDLS, CDR2 YYNGEE. In DNA, the CDR3 is TGTGCCAGCAGCAGCCGGAGCTCTGGGGCCAACGTCCTGACTTTC. Protein product: CASSSRSSGANVLTF.

Many counts were recorded for this clonotype. The chain is built from TRBV12-3 or TRBV12-4 and TRBJ2-1; the D gene is possibly TRBD1 (6 bases). V lost 8 bases and J lost 8, with 16 bases in between. This CDR3 comprises 13 residues. The CDR3 nucleotides read TGTGCCAGCGGGGTCAGGGGAAGGGATGAGCAGTTCTTC. This codes for CASGVRGRDEQFF.

This clonotype is a singleton in its sample. The rearrangement links TRBV3-1 to TRBJ1-2, with unresolved D. V was cut by 1 base and J by 2 bases, with 5 bases left in between. Germline CDR1 and CDR2: LGHDT and YNNKEL (reference sequence). The CDR3 is 13 amino acids. As DNA, the CDR3 is TGTGCCAGCAGCCAAGCGGGAAACTATGGCTACACCTTC. Residues: CASSQAGNYGYTF.

There are a few counts of this clonotype. The V and J genes are TRBV20-1 and TRBJ2-7; D not certain. The CDR3 is 15 residues long. The germline V and J ends were trimmed by 3 bases and 7 bases, with 22 bases remaining between them. Germline CDR1 and CDR2: DFQATT and SNEGSKA (reference sequence). Here the CDR3 DNA reads TGCAGTGCTAGCTTTAGTGGCCGCCCTGGAGTGGAGCAGTACTTC. This translates into CSASFSGRPGVEQYF.

Many counts were recorded for this clonotype. The chain couples TRBV4-2 to TRBJ1-4, with unresolved D. V was trimmed by 0 bases and J by 4 bases, leaving 12 bases between them. Germline values: CDR1 LGHNA, CDR2 YNFKEQ. CDR3 length: 16 residues. The CDR3 here is CASSQDTFQLNEKLFF. The CDR3 DNA sequence: TGTGCCAGCAGCCAAGATACGTTCCAGCTTAATGAAAAACTGTTTTTT.

This clonotype has at least ten counts. The chain links TRBV12-3 or TRBV12-4 to TRBJ1-4; D unclear. V was trimmed by 3 bases and J by 8 bases, leaving 4 bases between them. This CDR3 is built from 11 residues. The CDR3 loop is CASSFKEKLFF. CDR3 coding DNA: TGTGCCAGCAGTTTCAAAGAAAAACTGTTTTTT.

This clonotype has at least ten counts. The chain employs TRBV3-1 and TRBJ1-5, with D uncertain. CDR3 size: 15 residues. The germline CDR1 and CDR2 sequences are LGHDT and YNNKEL (reference sequence). V dropped 1 base and J dropped 6 bases, with 13 bases sitting between them. CDR3 protein: CASSQGFGFSQPQHF. Written as DNA, the CDR3 is TGTGCCAGCAGCCAAGGGTTCGGGTTCTCTCAGCCCCAGCATTTT.

This clonotype is termed medium-sized (0.01 to 0.1%). In nucleotides, the CDR3 is TGTGCCACCAGCGATGACAGGGTTGGAGAGACCCAGTACTTC. It yields the protein CATSDDRVGETQYF. The chain employs TRBV15 and TRBJ2-5; 7 positions match TRBD1. Germline CDR1 is LNHNV and CDR2 is YYDKDF (reference sequence). This CDR3 has 14 residues. V lost 5 bases to trimming and J lost 4 bases; unmatched junction nucleotides: 7.